The 2 T cell receptor beta chains given below trace back to one sample, sequenced in a study of naive and memory T cell subsets. General study points: Possibly reflecting memory cells re-expressing CD45RA, a few larger clonotypes occurred in naive repertoires, especially CD8.

An equimolar mix of two oligonucleotides served as the beta constant-region primer for TRBC1 and TRBC2. Nested alpha and beta constant-region primers with the SP2 primer drove four PCR rounds on ligated cDNA. From the UMI-ligation and nested PCR reads, TCRdb called clonotypes with MiXCR, one entry per CDR3 protein. This sample yields approximately 150,000 distinct CDR3 sequences, of which about 20% are seen a single time; about 0.11% belongs to the top ten. What these receptors recognize is not known. Sequencing was performed on naive CD4+ T cells from blood. Every receptor here comes from a human donor in good health.

This clonotype was seen more than once but under ten times. The rearrangement joins TRBV28 to TRBJ2-5; 16 bases align to TRBD2. The CDR3 has 17 amino acids. Germline V CDR1 and CDR2: MDHEN, SYDVKM. V was pared by 6 bases and J by 7 bases, with 11 bases of the junction left unmatched. CDR3: CASSKGTSGRAGVTQYF. The CDR3 DNA is TGTGCCAGCAGCAAGGGGACTAGCGGGAGGGCCGGGGTGACCCAGTACTTC.

This clonotype turned up a few times. The V call is TRBV20-1, the J call TRBJ1-5, with 7 bases matching TRBD1. Germline CDR1 reads DFQATT; CDR2 reads SNEGSKA (reference sequence). This CDR3 has 15 amino acids. V shed 4 bases and J 4 bases; nucleotides not matched to a gene: 10. The CDR3 loop reads CSATSGTAGNQPQHF. In DNA, the CDR3 is TGCAGTGCTACATCCGGGACAGCTGGGAATCAGCCCCAGCATTTT.